This entry describes one TCR beta chain. Its antigen is not identified. The CDR3 extends over 15 amino acids. Germline V gene sequence: CDR1 MDHEN, CDR2 SYDVKM. Losses at the gene ends were 3 bases for V and 4 bases for J; bases not matched to a gene: 7. Measured with immunoSEQ multiplex PCR; TCRdb has only the in-frame clones, and not every one. The repertoire has over 60,000 clones, approximately 88% of them found once; the top ten carry approximately 2.1%. The sample belongs to a study of OX40 agonist ivuxolimab in advanced cancers. As for the study in general: Patients were around 83% male with ages roughly 20 to 90, mean approximately 58. Notes on the study in general: Low normalized clonal expansion also occurred in some nonresponding patients. Partial responders dosed at 0.1-3.0 mg/kg displayed clonal expansion ranking among the lowest.

This chain uses TRBV28 with TRBJ2-5, with 8 positions matching TRBD2. Sequenced material: CD4+ or CD8+ T cells sorted from blood, taken in a trial of the OX40 agonist ivuxolimab. The clonotype originates from an adult with an advanced solid tumor such as melanoma, head and neck, liver or kidney cancer. This CDR3 reads CASSFGGTSTETQYF. The CDR3 coding sequence is TGTGCCAGCAGTTTCGGAGGGACTAGTACAGAGACCCAGTACTTC.